The rows below give T cell receptor beta chains drawn from one sample of a study of T cells in Graves' hyperthyroidism and ophthalmopathy. MiXCR, run by TCRdb on the multiplex PCR reads, gives a single entry per CDR3 protein. The data show fewer than 350,000 distinct CDR3 sequences, around 15% seen once. Sequencing used blood. All receptors derive from a woman aged 45-59 years with Graves' hyperthyroidism that later progressed to Graves' ophthalmopathy. CDR3s include the opening cysteine and the closing phenylalanine or tryptophan. D genes are given only for firm matches. Rows may omit the clone size; those that give it use once, few, many or a size class.

V gene: TRBV5-1
D gene: TRBD1
clone size: many
J gene: TRBJ2-3
CDR3 DNA: TGCGCCAGCAGCCATGGGGACAGCCCGACAGATACGCAGTATTTT
CDR3 protein: CASSHGDSPTDTQYF

V gene: TRBV6-2/TRBV6-3
D gene: TRBD1
clone size: once
J gene: TRBJ2-7
CDR3 DNA: TGTGCCAGCAGTACCACCCGGACAGGGCGCTTCTCCTACGAGCAGTACTTC
CDR3 protein: CASSTTRTGRFSYEQYF

V gene: TRBV11-2
D gene: -
clone size: many
J gene: TRBJ1-5
CDR3 DNA: TGTGCCAGCAGCGACCCGGGGGGGGCCGGGCCCCAGCATTTT
CDR3 protein: CASSDPGGAGPQHF

V gene: TRBV18
D gene: -
clone size: many
J gene: TRBJ2-2
CDR3 DNA: TGTGCCAGCTCACCACGTCCCGCCGGGGAGCTGTTTTTT
CDR3 protein: CASSPRPAGELFF

V gene: TRBV19
D gene: -
clone size: many
J gene: TRBJ1-1
CDR3 DNA: TGTGCCAGTAAAAAGGGTAAGGAAACTGAAGCTTTCTTT
CDR3 protein: CASKKGKETEAFF

V gene: TRBV20-1
D gene: TRBD2
clone size: many
J gene: TRBJ2-7
CDR3 DNA: TGCAGTGCCTCTCGAGGTGGGAGGGCCGACGAGCAGTACTTC
CDR3 protein: CSASRGGRADEQYF

V gene: TRBV5-1
D gene: -
clone size: many
J gene: TRBJ2-2
CDR3 DNA: TGCGCCAGCAGCTTGGAGGGTGCGGCCGGGGAGCTGTTTTTT
CDR3 protein: CASSLEGAAGELFF

V gene: TRBV4-1
D gene: -
clone size: -
J gene: TRBJ2-7
CDR3 DNA: TGCGCCAGCAGCCAAGACCCCAGTCCCTACGAGCAGTACTTC
CDR3 protein: CASSQDPSPYEQYF

V gene: TRBV15
D gene: -
clone size: many
J gene: TRBJ2-4
CDR3 DNA: TGTGCCACCAGCAGAGATCTCTTAGCCAAAAACATTCAGTACTTC
CDR3 protein: CATSRDLLAKNIQYF

V gene: TRBV7-3
D gene: -
clone size: few
J gene: TRBJ1-3
CDR3 DNA: TGTGCCAGCAGTATAGCAGGGGCTGGAAACACCATATATTTT
CDR3 protein: CASSIAGAGNTIYF

V gene: TRBV18
D gene: -
clone size: many
J gene: TRBJ2-2
CDR3 DNA: TGTGCCAGCTCAGAAGCGGAAGGCGGGGAGCTGTTTTTT
CDR3 protein: CASSEAEGGELFF

V gene: TRBV20-1
D gene: -
clone size: many
J gene: TRBJ1-1
CDR3 DNA: TGCAGTGCACAAAGACGGCGCACTGAAGCTTTCTTT
CDR3 protein: CSAQRRRTEAFF

V gene: TRBV30
D gene: -
clone size: -
J gene: TRBJ2-7
CDR3 DNA: TGTGCCTGGAGTGTGGCGAGCGGCTACGAGCAGTACTTC
CDR3 protein: CAWSVASGYEQYF

V gene: TRBV20-1
D gene: TRBD1
clone size: many
J gene: TRBJ2-7
CDR3 DNA: TGCAGTGCTCCTGTACAGGGGAGTTCCTACGAGCAGTACTTC
CDR3 protein: CSAPVQGSSYEQYF

V gene: TRBV14
D gene: -
clone size: -
J gene: TRBJ2-7
CDR3 DNA: TGTGCCAGCAGCCAATACCGGACCCCGTTCGTTCGCGAGCAGTACTTC
CDR3 protein: CASSQYRTPFVREQYF

V gene: TRBV6-1
D gene: TRBD1
clone size: many
J gene: TRBJ2-5
CDR3 DNA: TGTGCCAGCAGTGAAACCCGACAGGGACGGAGAGAGACCCAGTACTTC
CDR3 protein: CASSETRQGRRETQYF

V gene: TRBV6-6
D gene: -
clone size: few
J gene: TRBJ1-2
CDR3 DNA: TGTGCCAGCAGTTACTGGCGGGAGACTAACTATGGCTACACCTTC
CDR3 protein: CASSYWRETNYGYTF

V gene: TRBV5-6
D gene: -
clone size: few
J gene: TRBJ2-7
CDR3 DNA: TGTGCCAGCAGCTTTGCCGGGACCTACGAGCAGTACTTC
CDR3 protein: CASSFAGTYEQYF

V gene: TRBV19
D gene: TRBD2
clone size: few
J gene: TRBJ2-1
CDR3 DNA: TGTGCCAGTAGCAGGAGCGGGAGGGGCTATGAGCAGTTCTTC
CDR3 protein: CASSRSGRGYEQFF

V gene: TRBV20-1
D gene: -
clone size: many
J gene: TRBJ2-1
CDR3 DNA: TGCAGTGCTAGAAGGGGGGACACCTCCTACAATGAGCAGTTCTTC
CDR3 protein: CSARRGDTSYNEQFF

V gene: TRBV5-8
D gene: TRBD2
clone size: many
J gene: TRBJ2-7
CDR3 DNA: TGTGCCAGCAGCTTGGGTGCGGGAGTAACCTACGAGCAGTACTTC
CDR3 protein: CASSLGAGVTYEQYF

V gene: TRBV4-1
D gene: TRBD2
clone size: -
J gene: TRBJ2-1
CDR3 DNA: TGCGCCAGCAGCCAAGAGGGCGGGAGGGCCGCCTACAATGAGCAGTTCTTC
CDR3 protein: CASSQEGGRAAYNEQFF

V gene: TRBV2
D gene: -
clone size: -
J gene: TRBJ1-6
CDR3 DNA: TGTGCCAGCAGTGTGGGGGGGTTTTTTAATTCACCCCTCCACTTT
CDR3 protein: CASSVGGFFNSPLHF

V gene: TRBV5-1
D gene: TRBD1
clone size: many
J gene: TRBJ2-7
CDR3 DNA: TGCGCCAGCAGCTTCCGGACAGGGGGCACCTACGAGCAGTACTTC
CDR3 protein: CASSFRTGGTYEQYF

V gene: TRBV6-2/TRBV6-3
D gene: -
clone size: many
J gene: TRBJ1-1
CDR3 DNA: TGTGCCAGCAGTTCCCAGGGTTACAACACTGAAGCTTTCTTT
CDR3 protein: CASSSQGYNTEAFF

V gene: TRBV20-1
D gene: -
clone size: many
J gene: TRBJ2-1
CDR3 DNA: TGCAGTGCTAGAGATCCTTTGGCAGGGGTCCGACAGTTCTTC
CDR3 protein: CSARDPLAGVRQFF

V gene: TRBV6-1
D gene: TRBD2
clone size: few
J gene: TRBJ2-1
CDR3 DNA: TGTGCCAGCAGTCAAAGGACTAGCGGGATAGCCGACTCCTACAATGAGCAGTTCTTC
CDR3 protein: CASSQRTSGIADSYNEQFF